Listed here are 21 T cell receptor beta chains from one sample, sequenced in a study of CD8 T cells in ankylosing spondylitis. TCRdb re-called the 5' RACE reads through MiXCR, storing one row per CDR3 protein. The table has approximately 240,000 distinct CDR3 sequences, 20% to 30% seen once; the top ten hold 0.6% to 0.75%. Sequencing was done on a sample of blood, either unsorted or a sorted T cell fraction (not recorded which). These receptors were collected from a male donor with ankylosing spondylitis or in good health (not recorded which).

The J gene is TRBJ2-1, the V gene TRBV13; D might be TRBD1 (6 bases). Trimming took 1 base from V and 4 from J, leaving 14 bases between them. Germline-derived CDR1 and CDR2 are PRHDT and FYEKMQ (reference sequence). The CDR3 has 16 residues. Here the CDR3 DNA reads TGTGCCAGCAGCTTAGATGGCAGGGGAAGATACAATGAGCAGTTCTTC. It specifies CASSLDGRGRYNEQFF.

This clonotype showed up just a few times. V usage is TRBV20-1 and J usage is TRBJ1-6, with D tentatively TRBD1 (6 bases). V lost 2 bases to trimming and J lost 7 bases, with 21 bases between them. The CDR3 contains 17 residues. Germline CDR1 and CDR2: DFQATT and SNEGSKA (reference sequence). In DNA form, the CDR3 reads TGCAGTGCTAGACCCCTGGTACAGGGAGCGTCAAATTCACCCCTCCACTTT. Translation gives CSARPLVQGASNSPLHF.

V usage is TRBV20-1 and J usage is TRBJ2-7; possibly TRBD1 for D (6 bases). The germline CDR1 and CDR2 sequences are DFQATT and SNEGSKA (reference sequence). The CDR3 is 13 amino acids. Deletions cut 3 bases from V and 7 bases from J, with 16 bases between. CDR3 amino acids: CSASLPGVLEQYF. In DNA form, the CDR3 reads TGCAGTGCTAGTCTCCCAGGGGTCTTGGAGCAGTACTTC.

This CDR3 reads CASSYSTPGGREQYF. The CDR3 region has the DNA TGTGCCAGCAGTTACTCGACGCCCGGGGGGCGCGAGCAGTACTTC. This chain connects TRBV6-5 to TRBJ2-7; possibly TRBD2 for D (7 bases). Germline CDR1 and CDR2: MNHEY and SVGAGI. The CDR3 loop spans 15 amino acids. Trimming took 0 bases from V and 6 from J, leaving 15 bases between them.

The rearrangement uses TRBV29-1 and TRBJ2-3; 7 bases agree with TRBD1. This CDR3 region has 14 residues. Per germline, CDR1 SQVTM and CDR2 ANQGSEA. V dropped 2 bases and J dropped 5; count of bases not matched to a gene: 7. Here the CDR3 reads CSVEPRGIGDTQYF. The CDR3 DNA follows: TGCAGCGTTGAACCCAGGGGGATCGGAGATACGCAGTATTTT.

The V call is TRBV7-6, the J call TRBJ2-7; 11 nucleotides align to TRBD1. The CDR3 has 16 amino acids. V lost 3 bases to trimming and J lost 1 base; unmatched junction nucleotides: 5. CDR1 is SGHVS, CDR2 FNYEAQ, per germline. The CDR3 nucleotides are TGTGCCAGCAGCTTGTCAGGACAGGGGGCTTCCTACGAGCAGTACTTC. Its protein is CASSLSGQGASYEQYF. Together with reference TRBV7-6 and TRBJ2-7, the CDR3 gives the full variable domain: GAGVSQSPRYKVTKRGQDVALRCDPISGHVSLYWYRQALGQGPEFLTYFNYEAQQDKSGLPNDRFSAERPEGSISTLTIQRTEQRDSAMYRCASSLSGQGASYEQYFGPGTRLTVT.

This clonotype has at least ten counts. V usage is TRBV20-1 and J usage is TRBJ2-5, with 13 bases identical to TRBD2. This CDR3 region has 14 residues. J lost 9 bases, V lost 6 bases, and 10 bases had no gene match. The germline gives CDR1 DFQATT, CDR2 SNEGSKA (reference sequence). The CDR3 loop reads CSAKTSGGRDAQYF. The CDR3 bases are TGCAGTGCCAAGACTAGCGGGGGGCGGGATGCCCAGTACTTC.

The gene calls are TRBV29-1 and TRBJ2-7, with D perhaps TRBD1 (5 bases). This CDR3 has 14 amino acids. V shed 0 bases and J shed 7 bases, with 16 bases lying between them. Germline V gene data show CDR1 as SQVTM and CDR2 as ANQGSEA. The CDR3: CSVEDGQGTEEQYF. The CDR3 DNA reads TGCAGCGTTGAAGATGGGCAGGGTACTGAAGAGCAGTACTTC.

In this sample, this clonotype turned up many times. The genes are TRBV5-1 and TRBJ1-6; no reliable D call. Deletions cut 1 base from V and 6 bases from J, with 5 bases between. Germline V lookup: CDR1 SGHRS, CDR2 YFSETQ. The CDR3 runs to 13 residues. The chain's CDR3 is CASSLYLNSPLHF. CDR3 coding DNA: TGCGCCAGCAGCTTGTACCTTAATTCACCCCTCCACTTT. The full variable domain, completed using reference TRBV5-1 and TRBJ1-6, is KAGVTQTPRYLIKTRGQQVTLSCSPISGHRSVSWYQQTPGQGLQFLFEYFSETQRNKGNFPGRFSGRQFSNSRSEMNVSTLELGDSALYLCASSLYLNSPLHFGNGTRLTVT.

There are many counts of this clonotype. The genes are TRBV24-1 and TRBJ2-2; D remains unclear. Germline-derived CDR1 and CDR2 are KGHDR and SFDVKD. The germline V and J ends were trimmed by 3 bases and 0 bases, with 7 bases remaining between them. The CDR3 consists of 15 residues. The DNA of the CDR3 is TGTGCCACCAGTGATCCAAGGCCGAACACCGGGGAGCTGTTTTTT. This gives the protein CATSDPRPNTGELFF.

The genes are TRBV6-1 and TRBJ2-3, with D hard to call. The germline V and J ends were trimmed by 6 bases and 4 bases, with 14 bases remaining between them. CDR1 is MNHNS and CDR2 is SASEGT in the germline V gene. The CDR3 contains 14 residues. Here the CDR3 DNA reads TGTGCCAGCAGCCGAGAGTTCCCCCCAGATACGCAGTATTTT. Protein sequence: CASSREFPPDTQYF.

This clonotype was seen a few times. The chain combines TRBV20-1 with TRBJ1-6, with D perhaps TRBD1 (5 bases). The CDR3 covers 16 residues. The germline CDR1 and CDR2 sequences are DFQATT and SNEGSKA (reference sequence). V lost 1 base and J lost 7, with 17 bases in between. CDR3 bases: TGCAGTGCTAGAGTTAAGTACAGGCAGAGGAATTCACCCCTCCACTTT. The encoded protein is CSARVKYRQRNSPLHF.

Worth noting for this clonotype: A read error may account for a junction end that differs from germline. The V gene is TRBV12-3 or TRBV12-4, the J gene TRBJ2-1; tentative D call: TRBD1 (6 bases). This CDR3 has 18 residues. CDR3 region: CAISFNFHRAGAYNEQFF. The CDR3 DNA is TGTGCCATCAGTTTTAATTTCCACCGCGCAGGGGCCTACAATGAGCAGTTCTTC.

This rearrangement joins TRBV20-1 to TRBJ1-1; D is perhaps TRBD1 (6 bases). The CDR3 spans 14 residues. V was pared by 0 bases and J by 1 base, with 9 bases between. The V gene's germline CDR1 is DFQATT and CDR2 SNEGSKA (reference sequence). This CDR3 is CSAREQGWNTEAFF. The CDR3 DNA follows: TGCAGTGCTAGAGAGCAGGGGTGGAACACTGAAGCTTTCTTT.

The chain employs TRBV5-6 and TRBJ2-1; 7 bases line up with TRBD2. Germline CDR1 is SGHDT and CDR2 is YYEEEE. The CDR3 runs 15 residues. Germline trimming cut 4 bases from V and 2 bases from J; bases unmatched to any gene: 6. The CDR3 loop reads CASSLPGTTYNEQFF. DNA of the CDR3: TGTGCCAGCAGCCTGCCCGGGACTACCTACAATGAGCAGTTCTTC.

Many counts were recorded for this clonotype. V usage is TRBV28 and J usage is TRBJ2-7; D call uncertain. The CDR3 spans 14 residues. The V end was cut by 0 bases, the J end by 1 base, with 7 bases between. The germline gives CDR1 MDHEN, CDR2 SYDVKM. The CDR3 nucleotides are TGTGCCAGCAGTTTATGGCGCAGTTCCTACGAGCAGTACTTC. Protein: CASSLWRSSYEQYF.

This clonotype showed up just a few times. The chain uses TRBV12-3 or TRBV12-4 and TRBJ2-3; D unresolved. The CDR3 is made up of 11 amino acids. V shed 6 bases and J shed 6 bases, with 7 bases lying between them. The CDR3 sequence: CASRSMDTQYF. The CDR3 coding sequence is TGTGCCAGCAGATCTATGGATACGCAGTATTTT.

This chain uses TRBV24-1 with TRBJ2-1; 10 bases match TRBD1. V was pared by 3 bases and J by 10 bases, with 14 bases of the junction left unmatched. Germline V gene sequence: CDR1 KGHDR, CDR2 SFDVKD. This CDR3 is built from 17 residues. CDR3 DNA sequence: TGTGCCACCAGTGATCCCAGCCGGGACAGGGGTGATGGGGAGCAGTTCTTC. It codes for CATSDPSRDRGDGEQFF.

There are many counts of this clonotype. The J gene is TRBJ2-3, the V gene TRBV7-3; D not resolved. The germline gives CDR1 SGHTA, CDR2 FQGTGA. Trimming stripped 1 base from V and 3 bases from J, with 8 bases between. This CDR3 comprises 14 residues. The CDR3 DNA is TGTGCCAGCAGCTTAAGTCAGGCTACAGATACGCAGTATTTT. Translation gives CASSLSQATDTQYF.

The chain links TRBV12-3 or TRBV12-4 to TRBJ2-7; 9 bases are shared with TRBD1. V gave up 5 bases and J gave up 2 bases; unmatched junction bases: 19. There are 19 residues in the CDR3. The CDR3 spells CASSPPPYPRTGDPYEQYF. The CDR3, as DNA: TGTGCCAGCAGTCCCCCACCGTATCCTCGGACAGGGGACCCCTACGAGCAGTACTTC.

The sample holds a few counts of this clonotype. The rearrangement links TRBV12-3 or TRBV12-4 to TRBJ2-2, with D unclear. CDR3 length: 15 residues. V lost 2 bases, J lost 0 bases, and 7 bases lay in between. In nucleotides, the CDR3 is TGTGCCAGCAGTTTATACAGAGCGAACACCGGGGAGCTGTTTTTT. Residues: CASSLYRANTGELFF.